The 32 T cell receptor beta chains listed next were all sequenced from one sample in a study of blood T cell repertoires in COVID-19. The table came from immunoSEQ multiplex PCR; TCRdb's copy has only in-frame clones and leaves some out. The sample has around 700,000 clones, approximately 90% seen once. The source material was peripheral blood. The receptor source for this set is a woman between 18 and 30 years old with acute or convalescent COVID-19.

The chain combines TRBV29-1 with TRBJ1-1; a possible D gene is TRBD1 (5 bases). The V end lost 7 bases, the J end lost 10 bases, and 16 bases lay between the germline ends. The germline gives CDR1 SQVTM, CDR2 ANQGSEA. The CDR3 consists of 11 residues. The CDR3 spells CSAQGQRGAFF. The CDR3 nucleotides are TGCAGCGCCCAGGGTCAGCGTGGAGCTTTCTTT.

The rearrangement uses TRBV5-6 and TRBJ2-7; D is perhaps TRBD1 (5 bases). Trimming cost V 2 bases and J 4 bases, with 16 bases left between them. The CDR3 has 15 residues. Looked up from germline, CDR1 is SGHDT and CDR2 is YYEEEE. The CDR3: CASSFLGPHGYEQYF. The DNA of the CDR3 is TGTGCCAGCAGCTTTTTGGGGCCCCACGGGTACGAGCAGTACTTC.

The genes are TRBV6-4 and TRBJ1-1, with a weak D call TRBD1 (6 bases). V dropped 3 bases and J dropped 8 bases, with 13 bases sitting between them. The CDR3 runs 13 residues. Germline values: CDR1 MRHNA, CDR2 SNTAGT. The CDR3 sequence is CASSEQQGSEAFF. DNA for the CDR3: TGTGCCAGCAGTGAGCAACAGGGTTCCGAAGCTTTCTTT.

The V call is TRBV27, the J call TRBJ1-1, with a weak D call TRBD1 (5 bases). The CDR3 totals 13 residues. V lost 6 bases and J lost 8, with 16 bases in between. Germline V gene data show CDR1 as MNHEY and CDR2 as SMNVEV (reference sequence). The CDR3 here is CASSPPGGLEAFF. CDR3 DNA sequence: TGTGCCAGCAGCCCACCCGGGGGACTAGAAGCTTTCTTT.

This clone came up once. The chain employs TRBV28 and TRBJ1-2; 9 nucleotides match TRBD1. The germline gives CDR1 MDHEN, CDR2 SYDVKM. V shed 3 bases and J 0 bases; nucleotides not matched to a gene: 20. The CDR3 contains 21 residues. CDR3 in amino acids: CASSFRDREDRETGPNYGYTF. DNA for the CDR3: TGTGCCAGCAGTTTCCGGGACAGGGAGGACCGAGAGACAGGCCCTAACTATGGCTACACCTTC.

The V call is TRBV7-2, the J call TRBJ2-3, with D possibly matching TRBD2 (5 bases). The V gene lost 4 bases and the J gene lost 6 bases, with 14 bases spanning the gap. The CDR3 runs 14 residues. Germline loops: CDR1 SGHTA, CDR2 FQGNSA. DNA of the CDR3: TGTGCCAGCAGCTCTCTTAGGGAGTTTGATACGCAGTATTTT. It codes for CASSSLREFDTQYF.

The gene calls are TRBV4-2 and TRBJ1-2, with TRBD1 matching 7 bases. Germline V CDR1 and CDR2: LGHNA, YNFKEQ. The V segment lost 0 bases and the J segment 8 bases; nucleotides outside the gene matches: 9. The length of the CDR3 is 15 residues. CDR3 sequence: CASSQDLEGGRGYTF. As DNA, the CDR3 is TGTGCCAGCAGCCAAGATCTAGAAGGGGGCCGAGGCTACACCTTC.

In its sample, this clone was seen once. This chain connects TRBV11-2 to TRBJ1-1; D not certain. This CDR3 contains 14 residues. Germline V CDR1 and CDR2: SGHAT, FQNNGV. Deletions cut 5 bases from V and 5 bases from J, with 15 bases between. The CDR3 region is CASSPPVGRTEAFF. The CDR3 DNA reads TGTGCCAGCAGCCCTCCGGTGGGGAGGACTGAAGCTTTCTTT.

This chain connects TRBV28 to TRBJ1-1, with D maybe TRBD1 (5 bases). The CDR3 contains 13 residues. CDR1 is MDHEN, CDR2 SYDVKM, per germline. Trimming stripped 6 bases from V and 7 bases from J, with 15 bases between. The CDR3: CASSPGRVFEAFF. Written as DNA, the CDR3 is TGTGCCAGCAGCCCAGGGAGGGTGTTTGAAGCTTTCTTT.

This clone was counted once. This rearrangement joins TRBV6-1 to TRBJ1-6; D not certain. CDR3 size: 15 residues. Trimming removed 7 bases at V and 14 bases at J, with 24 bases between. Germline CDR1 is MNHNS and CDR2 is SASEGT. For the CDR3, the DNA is TGTGCCAGCAAAAGGGCCGACGGGGTTGACTACACCCTCCACTTT. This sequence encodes CASKRADGVDYTLHF.

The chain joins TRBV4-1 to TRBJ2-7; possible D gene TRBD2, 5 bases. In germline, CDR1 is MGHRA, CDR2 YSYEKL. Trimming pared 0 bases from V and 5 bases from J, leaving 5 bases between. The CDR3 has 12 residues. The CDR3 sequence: CASSQDGDEQYF. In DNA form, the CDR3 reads TGCGCCAGCAGCCAAGACGGGGACGAGCAGTACTTC.

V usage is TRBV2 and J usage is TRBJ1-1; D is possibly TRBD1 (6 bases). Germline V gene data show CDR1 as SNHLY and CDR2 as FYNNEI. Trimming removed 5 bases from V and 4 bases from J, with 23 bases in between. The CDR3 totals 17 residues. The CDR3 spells CASSINRVKEVGTEAFF. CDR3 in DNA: TGTGCCAGCAGTATCAACAGGGTAAAGGAAGTAGGCACTGAAGCTTTCTTT.

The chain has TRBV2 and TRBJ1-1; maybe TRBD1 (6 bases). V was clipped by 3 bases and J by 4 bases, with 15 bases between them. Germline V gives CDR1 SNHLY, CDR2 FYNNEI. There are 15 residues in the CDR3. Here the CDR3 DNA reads TGTGCCAGCAGTGATAACAATCACAGGGCCACTGAAGCTTTCTTT. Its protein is CASSDNNHRATEAFF.

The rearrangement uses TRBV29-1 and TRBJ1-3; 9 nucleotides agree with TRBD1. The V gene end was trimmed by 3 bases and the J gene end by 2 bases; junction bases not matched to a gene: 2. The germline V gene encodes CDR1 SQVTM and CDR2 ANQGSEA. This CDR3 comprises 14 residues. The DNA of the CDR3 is TGCAGCGTTGAGGGACAGGGAACTGGAAACACCATATATTTT. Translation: CSVEGQGTGNTIYF.

In DNA form, the CDR3 reads TGTGCCACCAGTGATTCGAAGGGAGCTAATGAAAAACTGTTTTTT. As protein: CATSDSKGANEKLFF. The chain is built from TRBV24-1 and TRBJ1-4; the D is unclear. Germline CDR1 reads KGHDR; CDR2 reads SFDVKD. The CDR3 has 15 residues. Trimming left V 2 bases short and J 3 bases short, with 9 bases between.

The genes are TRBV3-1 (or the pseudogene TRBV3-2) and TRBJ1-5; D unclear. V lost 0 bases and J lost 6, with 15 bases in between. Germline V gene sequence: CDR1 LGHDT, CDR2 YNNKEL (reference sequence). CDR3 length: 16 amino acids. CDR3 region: CASSQDTRHFGQPQHF. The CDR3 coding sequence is TGTGCCAGCAGCCAAGATACGCGGCACTTCGGTCAGCCCCAGCATTTT.

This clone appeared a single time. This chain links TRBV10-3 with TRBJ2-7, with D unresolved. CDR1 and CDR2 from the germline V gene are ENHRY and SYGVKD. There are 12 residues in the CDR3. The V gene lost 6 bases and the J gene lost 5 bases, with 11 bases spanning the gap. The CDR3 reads CAIRSDGHEQYF. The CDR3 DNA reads TGTGCCATCAGGAGCGACGGCCACGAGCAGTACTTC.

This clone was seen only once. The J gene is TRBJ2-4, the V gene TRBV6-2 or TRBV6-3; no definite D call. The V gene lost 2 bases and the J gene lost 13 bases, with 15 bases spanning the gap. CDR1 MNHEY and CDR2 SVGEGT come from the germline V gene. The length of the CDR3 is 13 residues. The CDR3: CASSYRLGAGQYF. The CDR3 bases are TGTGCCAGCAGTTACCGGCTGGGCGCCGGACAGTACTTC.

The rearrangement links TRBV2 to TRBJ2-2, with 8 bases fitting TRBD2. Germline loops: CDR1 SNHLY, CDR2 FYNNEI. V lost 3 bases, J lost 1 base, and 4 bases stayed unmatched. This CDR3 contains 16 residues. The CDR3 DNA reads TGTGCCAGCAGTGATCAGGCGGGGGGGAACACCGGGGAGCTGTTTTTT. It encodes CASSDQAGGNTGELFF.

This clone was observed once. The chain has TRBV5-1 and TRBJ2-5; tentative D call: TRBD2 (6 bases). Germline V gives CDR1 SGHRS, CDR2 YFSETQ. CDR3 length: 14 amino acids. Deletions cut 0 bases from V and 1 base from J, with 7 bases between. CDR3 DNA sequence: TGCGCCAGCAGCTTGGGGGGGGTCCAAGAGACCCAGTACTTC. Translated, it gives CASSLGGVQETQYF.

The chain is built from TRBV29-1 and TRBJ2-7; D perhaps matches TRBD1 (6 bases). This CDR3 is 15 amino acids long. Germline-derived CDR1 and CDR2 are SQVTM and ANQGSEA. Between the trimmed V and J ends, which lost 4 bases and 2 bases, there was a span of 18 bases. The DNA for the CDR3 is TGCAGCGTTGTAGTAGGGGGTGCCTTCGCCTACGAGCAGTACTTC. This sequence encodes CSVVVGGAFAYEQYF.

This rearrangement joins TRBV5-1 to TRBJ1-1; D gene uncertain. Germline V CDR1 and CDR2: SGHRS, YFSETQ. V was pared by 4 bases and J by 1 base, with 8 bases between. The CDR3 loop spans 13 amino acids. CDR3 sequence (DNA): TGCGCCAGCAGCCTACAGCCGAACACTGAAGCTTTCTTT. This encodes CASSLQPNTEAFF. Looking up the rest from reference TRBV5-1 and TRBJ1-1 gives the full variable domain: KAGVTQTPRYLIKTRGQQVTLSCSPISGHRSVSWYQQTPGQGLQFLFEYFSETQRNKGNFPGRFSGRQFSNSRSEMNVSTLELGDSALYLCASSLQPNTEAFFGQGTRLTVV.

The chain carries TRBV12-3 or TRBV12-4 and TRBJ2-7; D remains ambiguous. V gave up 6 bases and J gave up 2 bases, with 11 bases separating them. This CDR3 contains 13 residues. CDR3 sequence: CASSHRRTYEQYF. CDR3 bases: TGTGCCAGCAGCCACAGACGGACCTACGAGCAGTACTTC.

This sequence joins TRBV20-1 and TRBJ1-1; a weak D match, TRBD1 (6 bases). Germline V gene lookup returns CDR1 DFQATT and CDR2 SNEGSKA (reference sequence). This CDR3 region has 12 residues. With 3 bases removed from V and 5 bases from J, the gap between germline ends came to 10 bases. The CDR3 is CSASNRDTEAFF. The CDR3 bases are TGCAGTGCTAGTAACAGGGATACTGAAGCTTTCTTT.

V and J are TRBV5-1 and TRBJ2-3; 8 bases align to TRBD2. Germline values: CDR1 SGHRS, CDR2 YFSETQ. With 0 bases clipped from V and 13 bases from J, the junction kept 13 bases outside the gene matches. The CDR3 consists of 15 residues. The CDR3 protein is CASSLGAGAPSLEYF. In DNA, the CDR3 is TGCGCCAGCAGCTTGGGAGCGGGGGCCCCCTCTCTCGAGTATTTT.

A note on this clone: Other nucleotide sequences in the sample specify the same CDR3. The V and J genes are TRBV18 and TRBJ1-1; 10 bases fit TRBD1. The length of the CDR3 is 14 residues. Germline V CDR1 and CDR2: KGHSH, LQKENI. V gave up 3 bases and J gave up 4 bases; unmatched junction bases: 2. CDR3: CASSPTGGGTEAFF. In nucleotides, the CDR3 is TGTGCCAGCTCACCGACAGGGGGCGGCACTGAAGCTTTCTTT.

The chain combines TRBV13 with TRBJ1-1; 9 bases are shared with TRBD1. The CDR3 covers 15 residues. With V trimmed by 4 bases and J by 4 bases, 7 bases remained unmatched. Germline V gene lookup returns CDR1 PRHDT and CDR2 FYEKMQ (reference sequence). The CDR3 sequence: CASSSPGTGTTEAFF. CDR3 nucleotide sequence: TGTGCCAGCAGCTCTCCCGGGACAGGGACCACTGAAGCTTTCTTT.

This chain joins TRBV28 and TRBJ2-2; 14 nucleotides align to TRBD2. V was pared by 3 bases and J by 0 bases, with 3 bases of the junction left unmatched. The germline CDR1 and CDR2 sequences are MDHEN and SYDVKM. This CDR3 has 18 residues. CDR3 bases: TGTGCCAGCAGTTTCTTGACTAGCGGGGGGGCGAACACCGGGGAGCTGTTTTTT. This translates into CASSFLTSGGANTGELFF.

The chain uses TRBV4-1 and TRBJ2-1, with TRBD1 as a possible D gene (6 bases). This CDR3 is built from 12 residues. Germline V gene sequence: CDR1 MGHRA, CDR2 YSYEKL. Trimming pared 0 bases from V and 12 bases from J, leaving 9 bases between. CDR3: CASSQEGGTQFF. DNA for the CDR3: TGCGCCAGCAGCCAAGAAGGGGGAACGCAGTTCTTC.

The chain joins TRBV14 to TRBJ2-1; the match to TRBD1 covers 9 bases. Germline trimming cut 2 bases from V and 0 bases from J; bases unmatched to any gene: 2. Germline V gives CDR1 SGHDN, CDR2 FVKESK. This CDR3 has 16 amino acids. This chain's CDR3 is CASSQLGQGSYNEQFF. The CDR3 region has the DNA TGTGCCAGCAGCCAATTGGGACAGGGCTCCTACAATGAGCAGTTCTTC.

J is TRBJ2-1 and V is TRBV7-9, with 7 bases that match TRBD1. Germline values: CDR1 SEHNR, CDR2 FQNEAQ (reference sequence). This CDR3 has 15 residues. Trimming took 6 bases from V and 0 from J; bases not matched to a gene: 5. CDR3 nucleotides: TGTGCCAGCAGAATACAGGGGTCCTCCTACAATGAGCAGTTCTTC. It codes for CASRIQGSSYNEQFF. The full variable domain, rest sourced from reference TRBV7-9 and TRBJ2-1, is DTGVSQNPRHKITKRGQNVTFRCDPISEHNRLYWYRQTLGQGPEFLTYFQNEAQLEKSRLLSDRFSAERPKGSFSTLEIQRTEQGDSAMYLCASRIQGSSYNEQFFGPGTRLTVL.

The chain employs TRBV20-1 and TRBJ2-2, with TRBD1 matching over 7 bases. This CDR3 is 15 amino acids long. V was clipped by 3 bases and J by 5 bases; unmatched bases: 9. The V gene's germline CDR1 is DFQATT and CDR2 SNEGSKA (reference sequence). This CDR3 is CSASLRGRLTGELFF. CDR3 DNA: TGCAGTGCTAGTCTGAGGGGGCGGTTGACCGGGGAGCTGTTTTTT.